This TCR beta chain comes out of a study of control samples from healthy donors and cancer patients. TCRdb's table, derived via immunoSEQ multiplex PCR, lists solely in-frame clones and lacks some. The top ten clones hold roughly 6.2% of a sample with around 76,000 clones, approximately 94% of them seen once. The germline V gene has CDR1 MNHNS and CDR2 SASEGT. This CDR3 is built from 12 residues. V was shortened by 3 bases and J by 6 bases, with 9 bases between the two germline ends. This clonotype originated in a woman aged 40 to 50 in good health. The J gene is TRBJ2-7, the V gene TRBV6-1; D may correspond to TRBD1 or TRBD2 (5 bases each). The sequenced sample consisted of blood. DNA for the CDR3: TGTGCCAGCAGTGACAGTGGGGGCGAGCAGTACTTC. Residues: CASSDSGGEQYF.